A selection of T cell receptor beta chains follows, all from one sample in a study of early T cells in non-severe SARS-CoV-2 infection. TCRdb passed the 5' RACE reads through MiXCR, listing each CDR3 protein once. The sample consists of more than 90,000 distinct CDR3 sequences, 8% to 13% of them appearing once. The sample consisted of whole blood. The receptors derive from an adult who was a healthcare worker with PCR-confirmed SARS-CoV-2 infection or an uninfected control (not recorded which). Both conserved end residues are part of each CDR3. D genes are given only for firm matches. Size tells how often a clone was seen (once, few, many) or the class of an expanded clone, and some rows leave it out.

TRBV2,NA,TRBJ2-2,TRBD1,TGTGCCAGCAGGGGGACAGGGCTCACCGGGGAGCTGTTTTTT,CASRGTGLTGELFF
TRBV7-9,NA,TRBJ1-1,NA,TGTGCCAGCAGCTTCGTACAGGAGAACACTGAAGCTTTCTTT,CASSFVQENTEAFF
TRBV18,few,TRBJ1-2,TRBD1,TGTGCCAGCTCGGAGCTCGGACAGGGGGCTGGAGGCTACACCTTC,CASSELGQGAGGYTF
TRBV5-6,many,TRBJ2-7,NA,TGTGCCAGCAAGCAAGGAACTCCACCCTCCTACGAGCAGTACTTC,CASKQGTPPSYEQYF
TRBV2,many,TRBJ1-2,NA,TGTGCCAGCAGGAGAGACAGTCCCTATGGCTACACCTTC,CASRRDSPYGYTF
TRBV28,once,TRBJ2-3,NA,TGTGCCAGCAGTTCCAGGGCTAGCACAGATACGCAGTATTTT,CASSSRASTDTQYF
TRBV20-1,many,TRBJ1-5,NA,TGCAGTGCTCCACCGACGGCTAGCAATCAGCCCCAGCATTTT,CSAPPTASNQPQHF
TRBV27,few,TRBJ2-5,TRBD1,TGTGCCAGCAGTGGGTACGGGACAGGGAAAGAGACCCAGTACTTC,CASSGYGTGKETQYF
TRBV7-3,many,TRBJ2-7,NA,TGTGCCAGCAGCCCGAGCTCCTACGAGCAGTACTTC,CASSPSSYEQYF
TRBV7-9,few,TRBJ1-1,NA,TGTGCCAGCAGCCCTACAGGAGGCACTGAAGCTTTCTTT,CASSPTGGTEAFF
TRBV4-1,NA,TRBJ1-1,NA,TGCGCCAGCAGCCAAGTTGGGCCTGAGGGGCTCGGGGCTTTCTTT,CASSQVGPEGLGAFF
TRBV6-4,NA,TRBJ2-3,TRBD1,TGTGCCAGCAGTGAAGTCCGGGACAGGGGGATGACTAGCACAGATACGCAGTATTTT,CASSEVRDRGMTSTDTQYF
TRBV5-1,NA,TRBJ2-3,NA,TGCGCCAGCAGCTTGGTAGGCATAAGGTTTAGCACAGATACGCAGTATTTT,CASSLVGIRFSTDTQYF
TRBV29-1,many,TRBJ1-1,NA,TGCAGCGTGGAGGCCCGGGGTGAGAACACTGAAGCTTTCTTT,CSVEARGENTEAFF
TRBV4-1,NA,TRBJ2-4,NA,TGCGCCAGCAGCCAAGTGCGCCTAGCCAAAAACATTCAGTACTTC,CASSQVRLAKNIQYF
TRBV3-1,NA,TRBJ2-7,TRBD1,TGTGCCAGCAGCCAAAGCAGGGGGACAGGGTACGAGCAGTACTTC,CASSQSRGTGYEQYF
TRBV5-6,NA,TRBJ1-5,NA,TGTGCCAGCAGCCGCTACCTTCGGAGCCAGCGCAATCAGCCCCAGCATTTT,CASSRYLRSQRNQPQHF
TRBV20-1,once,TRBJ2-7,TRBD1,TGCAGTGCTAGTGGGTTGGGATCGGACAGGGGGACCTACGACCAGTACTTC,CSASGLGSDRGTYDQYF
TRBV29-1,NA,TRBJ2-6,NA,TGCAGCTTTGGGCCCTCCGACGAGGGGGACCACTCTGGGGCCAACGTCCTGACTTTC,CSFGPSDEGDHSGANVLTF
TRBV29-1,few,TRBJ1-1,TRBD1,TGCAGCCTAGCCGAGGGGGCTCTTACTGAAGCTTTCTTT,CSLAEGALTEAFF
TRBV6-1,few,TRBJ2-7,TRBD1,TGTGCCAGCAGATCCGGGACAGTCTCCTACGAGCAGTACTTC,CASRSGTVSYEQYF
TRBV19,many,TRBJ2-7,TRBD2,TGTGCCACCCAGCGGGGGAAGGACTACGAGCAGTACTTC,CATQRGKDYEQYF
TRBV2,many,TRBJ2-4,NA,TGTGCCAGCCGTACGGGGGGCTCGGTAAACATTCAGTACTTC,CASRTGGSVNIQYF
TRBV7-2,many,TRBJ2-5,TRBD2,TGTGCCAGCAGCCCGGGACTAGCCCAAGAGACCCAGTACTTC,CASSPGLAQETQYF
TRBV6-5,few,TRBJ1-4,TRBD1,TGTGCCAGCAGTTCGCACCACAGGGGAACTAATGAAAAACTGTTTTTT,CASSSHHRGTNEKLFF
TRBV5-1,many,TRBJ2-7,NA,TGCGCCAGCAGCCCAGGGGAAAGCTACGAGCAGTACTTC,CASSPGESYEQYF
TRBV7-7,few,TRBJ2-1,NA,TGTGCTAGCAGCTTATATGGAGCGAGCTCCTACAATGAGCAGTTCTTC,CASSLYGASSYNEQFF
TRBV7-3,NA,TRBJ1-4,NA,TGTGCCAGCAGCTCCACCACCCGGAGTAATGAAAAACTGTTTTTT,CASSSTTRSNEKLFF
TRBV27,few,TRBJ2-1,TRBD2,TGTGCCAGCAGTTCCCCGGGACTAGCTTACAATGAGCAGTTCTTC,CASSSPGLAYNEQFF